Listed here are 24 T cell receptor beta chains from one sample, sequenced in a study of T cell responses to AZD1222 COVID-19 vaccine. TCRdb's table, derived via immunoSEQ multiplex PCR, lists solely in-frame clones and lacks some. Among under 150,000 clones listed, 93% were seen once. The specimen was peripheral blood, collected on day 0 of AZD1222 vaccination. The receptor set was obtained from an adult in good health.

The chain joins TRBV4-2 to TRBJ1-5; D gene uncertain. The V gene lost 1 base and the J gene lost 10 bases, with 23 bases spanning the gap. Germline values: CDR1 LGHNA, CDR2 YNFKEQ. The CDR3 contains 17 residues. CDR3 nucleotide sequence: TGTGCCAGCAGCCAAGGCTTTGGAGACGGCCGTTATCGCCCCCAGCATTTT. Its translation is CASSQGFGDGRYRPQHF.

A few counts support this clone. The CDR3 DNA reads as TGCGCCAGCAGTGAAGAGACTAGCGGGAGCTACGAGCAGTACTTC. Translated, it gives CASSEETSGSYEQYF. This rearrangement joins TRBV10-1 to TRBJ2-7; 12 bases are shared with TRBD2. The CDR3 totals 15 residues. Germline trimming cut 3 bases from V and 3 bases from J; bases unmatched to any gene: 3. CDR1 is WNHNN and CDR2 is SYGVQD in the germline V gene (reference sequence).

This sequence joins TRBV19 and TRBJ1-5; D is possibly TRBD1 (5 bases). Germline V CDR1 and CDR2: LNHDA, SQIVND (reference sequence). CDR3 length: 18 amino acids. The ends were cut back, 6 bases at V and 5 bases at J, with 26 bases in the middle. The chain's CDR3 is CASRSFRGTTAGDQPQHF. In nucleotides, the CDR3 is TGTGCCAGTAGAAGTTTCCGGGGCACGACGGCGGGAGATCAGCCCCAGCATTTT.

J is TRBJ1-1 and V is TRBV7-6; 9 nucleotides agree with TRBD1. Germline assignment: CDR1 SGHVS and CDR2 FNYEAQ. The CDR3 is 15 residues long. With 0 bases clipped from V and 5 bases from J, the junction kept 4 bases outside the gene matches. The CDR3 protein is CASSLAGQGVTEAFF. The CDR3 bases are TGTGCCAGCAGCTTAGCGGGACAGGGTGTGACTGAAGCTTTCTTT.

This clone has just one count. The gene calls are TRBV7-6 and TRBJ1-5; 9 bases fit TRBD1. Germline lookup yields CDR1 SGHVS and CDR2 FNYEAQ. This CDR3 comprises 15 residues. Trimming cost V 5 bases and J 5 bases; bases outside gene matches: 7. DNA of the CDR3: TGTGCCAGCAGCCCCGGACAGGGGTCTGATCAGCCCCAGCATTTT. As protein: CASSPGQGSDQPQHF.

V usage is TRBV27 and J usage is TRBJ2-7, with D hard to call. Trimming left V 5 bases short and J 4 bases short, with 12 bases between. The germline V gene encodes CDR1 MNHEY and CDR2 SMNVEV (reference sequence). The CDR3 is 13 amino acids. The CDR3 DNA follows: TGTGCCAGCAGTCCCGGCGCGGATTACGAGCAGTACTTC. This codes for CASSPGADYEQYF.

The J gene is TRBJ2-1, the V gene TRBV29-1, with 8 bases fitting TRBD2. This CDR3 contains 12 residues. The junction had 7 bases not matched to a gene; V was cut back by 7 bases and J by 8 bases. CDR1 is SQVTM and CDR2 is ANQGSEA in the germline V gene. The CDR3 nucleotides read TGCAGCGGCACACTCGGGGGGGATGAGCAGTTCTTC. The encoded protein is CSGTLGGDEQFF.

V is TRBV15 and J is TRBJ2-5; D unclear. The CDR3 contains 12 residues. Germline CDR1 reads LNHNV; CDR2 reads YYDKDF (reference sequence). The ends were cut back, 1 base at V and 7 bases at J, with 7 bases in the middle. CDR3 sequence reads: CATSRGPLTQYF. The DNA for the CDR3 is TGTGCCACCAGCAGAGGCCCCCTGACCCAGTACTTC.

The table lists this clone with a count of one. CDR3 in amino acids: CASSTFRGLKETQYF. In DNA form, the CDR3 reads TGTGCCAGCAGTACGTTTCGGGGGTTGAAAGAGACCCAGTACTTC. V and J are TRBV27 and TRBJ2-5; tentative D call: TRBD2 (6 bases). The CDR3 length is 15 residues. Germline V CDR1 and CDR2: MNHEY, SMNVEV (reference sequence). V was clipped by 5 bases and J by 3 bases, with 16 bases between them.

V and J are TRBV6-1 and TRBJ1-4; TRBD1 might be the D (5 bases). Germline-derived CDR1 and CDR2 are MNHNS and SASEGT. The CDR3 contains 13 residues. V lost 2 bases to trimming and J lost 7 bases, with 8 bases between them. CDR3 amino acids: CASSEQGGEKLFF. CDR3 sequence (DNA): TGTGCCAGCAGTGAACAGGGCGGTGAAAAACTGTTTTTT.

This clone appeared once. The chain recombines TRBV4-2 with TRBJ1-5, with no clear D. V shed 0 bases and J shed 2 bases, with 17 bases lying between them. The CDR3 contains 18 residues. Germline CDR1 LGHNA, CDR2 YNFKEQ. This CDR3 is CASSQDWHPESGNQPQHF. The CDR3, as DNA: TGTGCCAGCAGCCAAGATTGGCACCCCGAGTCCGGCAATCAGCCCCAGCATTTT.

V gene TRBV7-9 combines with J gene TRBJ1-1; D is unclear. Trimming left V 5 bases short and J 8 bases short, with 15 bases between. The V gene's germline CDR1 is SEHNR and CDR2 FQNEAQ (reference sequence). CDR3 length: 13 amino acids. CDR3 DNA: TGTGCCAGCAGCCCAGTTGAAGGGTCCGAAGCTTTCTTT. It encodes CASSPVEGSEAFF.

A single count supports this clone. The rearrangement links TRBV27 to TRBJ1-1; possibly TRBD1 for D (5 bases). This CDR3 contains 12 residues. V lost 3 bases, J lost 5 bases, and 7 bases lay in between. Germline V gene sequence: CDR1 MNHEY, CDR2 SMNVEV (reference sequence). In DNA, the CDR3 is TGTGCCAGCAGTTTGAGGGGTACTGAAGCTTTCTTT. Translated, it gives CASSLRGTEAFF.

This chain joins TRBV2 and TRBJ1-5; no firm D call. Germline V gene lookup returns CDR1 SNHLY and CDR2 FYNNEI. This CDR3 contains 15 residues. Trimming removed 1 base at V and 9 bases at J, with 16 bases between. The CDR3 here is CASSEVWRAPGPQHF. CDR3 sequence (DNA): TGTGCCAGCAGTGAAGTTTGGCGGGCTCCAGGGCCCCAGCATTTT.

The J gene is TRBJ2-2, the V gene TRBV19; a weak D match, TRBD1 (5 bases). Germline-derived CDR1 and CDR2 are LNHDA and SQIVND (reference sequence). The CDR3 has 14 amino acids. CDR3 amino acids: CASRGTRNTGELFF. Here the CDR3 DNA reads TGTGCTTCAAGGGGAACACGGAACACCGGGGAGCTGTTTTTT.

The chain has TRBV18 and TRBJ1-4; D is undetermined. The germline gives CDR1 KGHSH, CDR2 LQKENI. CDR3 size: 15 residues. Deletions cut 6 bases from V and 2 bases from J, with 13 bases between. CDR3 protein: CASSPRPLTNEKLFF. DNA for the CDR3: TGTGCCAGCTCCCCCAGGCCCCTCACTAATGAAAAACTGTTTTTT.

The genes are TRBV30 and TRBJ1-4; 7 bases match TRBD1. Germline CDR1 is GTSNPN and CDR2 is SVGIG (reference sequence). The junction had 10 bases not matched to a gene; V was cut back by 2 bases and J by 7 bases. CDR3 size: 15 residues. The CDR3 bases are TGTGCCTGGAGTTTAAAGACAGGGTGGAGTGAAAAACTGTTTTTT. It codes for CAWSLKTGWSEKLFF.

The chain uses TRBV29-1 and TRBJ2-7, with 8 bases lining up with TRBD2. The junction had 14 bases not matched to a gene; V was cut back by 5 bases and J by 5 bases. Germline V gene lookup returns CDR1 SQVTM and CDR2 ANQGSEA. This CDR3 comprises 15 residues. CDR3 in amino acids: CSVTSWEREPHEQYF. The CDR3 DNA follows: TGCAGCGTTACTTCTTGGGAGCGGGAGCCCCACGAGCAGTACTTC.

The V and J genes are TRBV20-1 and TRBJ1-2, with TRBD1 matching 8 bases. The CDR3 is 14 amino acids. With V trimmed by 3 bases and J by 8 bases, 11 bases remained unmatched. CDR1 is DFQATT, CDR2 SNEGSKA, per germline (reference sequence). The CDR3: CSASSQGALWGYTF. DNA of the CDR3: TGCAGTGCTAGTTCCCAGGGGGCGCTATGGGGCTACACCTTC.

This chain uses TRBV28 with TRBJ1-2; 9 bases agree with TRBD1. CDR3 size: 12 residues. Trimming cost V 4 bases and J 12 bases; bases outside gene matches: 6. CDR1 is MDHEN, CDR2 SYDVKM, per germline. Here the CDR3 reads CASSSPRDRDTF. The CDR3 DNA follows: TGTGCCAGCAGTTCCCCCCGGGACAGGGACACCTTC.

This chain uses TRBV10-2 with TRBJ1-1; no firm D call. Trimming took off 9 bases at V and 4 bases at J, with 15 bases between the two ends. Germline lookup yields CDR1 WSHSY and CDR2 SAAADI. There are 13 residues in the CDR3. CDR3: CASKSTLVTEAFF. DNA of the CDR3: TGCGCCAGTAAATCGACCTTGGTCACTGAAGCTTTCTTT.

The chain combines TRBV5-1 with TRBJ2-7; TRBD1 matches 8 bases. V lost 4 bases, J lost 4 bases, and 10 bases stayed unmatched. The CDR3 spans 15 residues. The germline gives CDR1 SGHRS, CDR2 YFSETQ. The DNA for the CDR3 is TGCGCCAGCAGCCCCGGACAGGGTAGTAGGTACGAGCAGTACTTC. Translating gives CASSPGQGSRYEQYF.

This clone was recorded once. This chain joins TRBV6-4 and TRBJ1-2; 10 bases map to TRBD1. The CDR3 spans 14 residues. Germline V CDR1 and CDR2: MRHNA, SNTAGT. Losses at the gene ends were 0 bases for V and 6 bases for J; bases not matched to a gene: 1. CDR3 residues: CASSDSGTGDGYTF. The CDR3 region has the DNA TGTGCCAGCAGTGACTCCGGGACAGGGGATGGCTACACCTTC.

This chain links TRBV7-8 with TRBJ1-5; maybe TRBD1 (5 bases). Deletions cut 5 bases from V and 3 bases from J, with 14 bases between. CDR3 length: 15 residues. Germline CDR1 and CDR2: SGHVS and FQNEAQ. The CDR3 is CASSQLQGFNQPQHF. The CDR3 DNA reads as TGTGCCAGCAGCCAGCTCCAGGGATTCAATCAGCCCCAGCATTTT.